A selection of T cell receptor beta chains follows, all from one sample in a study of CD8 T cells in ankylosing spondylitis. TCRdb re-called the 5' RACE reads with MiXCR, one entry per CDR3 protein. The repertoire consists of approximately 190,000 distinct CDR3 sequences, with roughly 13% occurring once and the leading ten covering 11%. Sequencing used blood, either unsorted or a sorted T cell fraction (not recorded which). The receptors come from a female donor with ankylosing spondylitis or in good health (not recorded which). CDR3s leave out the opening cysteine and the closing phenylalanine or tryptophan. A D gene is named only where the DNA matches it firmly. Size is stated as once, few or many counts, or a class when the clone is expanded.

j_call d_call v_call clone_size cdr3_aa
TRBJ1-1 NA TRBV7-9 many ASSPMGVEAF
TRBJ1-1 NA TRBV28 many ASRPFGTPMNTEAF
TRBJ2-3 NA TRBV18 few ASSPPGGSTDTQY
TRBJ1-4 NA TRBV7-2 many ASSLNRDEKLF
TRBJ2-3 TRBD2 TRBV5-1 many ASSFSGSQADTQY
TRBJ2-1 NA TRBV5-1 few ASSSGQSYNEQF
TRBJ1-2 NA TRBV4-3 many ASSQGSQRAPYGYT
TRBJ1-1 NA TRBV4-3 many ASSQGSGPGTEAF
TRBJ2-1 NA TRBV20-1 many SARDEQIAYNEQF
TRBJ2-4 TRBD2 TRBV10-3 many AISEPPPSRREGTKNIQY
TRBJ1-3 TRBD1 TRBV14 many ASSQDSGTVGNTIY